This T cell receptor (beta chain) derives from a study of blood T cell repertoires in COVID-19. Study-wide context: The origin of the acute and convalescent COVID-19 samples was the United States, Italy and Spain. Sources were T cells, B-cell-depleted T cells, or PBMCs; the material itself was cDNA or gDNA.

The V end was cut by 10 bases, the J end by 0 bases, with 16 bases between. Germline V gene data show CDR1 as ENHRY and CDR2 as SYGVKD. The CDR3 is made up of 15 amino acids. The method was immunoSEQ multiplex PCR; TCRdb's version includes in-frame clones alone and lacks a portion of them. The data hold 130,000 or so clones, with approximately 86% observed a single time. The sequencing input was peripheral blood. The clonotype comes from a woman in her 70s with COVID-19, enrolled during active disease. The chain links TRBV10-3 to TRBJ1-3; weak D call: TRBD1 (5 bases). The CDR3 bases are TGTGCCACCGGAGGGGACCTGAGCTCTGGAAACACCATATATTTT. Translated: CATGGDLSSGNTIYF.